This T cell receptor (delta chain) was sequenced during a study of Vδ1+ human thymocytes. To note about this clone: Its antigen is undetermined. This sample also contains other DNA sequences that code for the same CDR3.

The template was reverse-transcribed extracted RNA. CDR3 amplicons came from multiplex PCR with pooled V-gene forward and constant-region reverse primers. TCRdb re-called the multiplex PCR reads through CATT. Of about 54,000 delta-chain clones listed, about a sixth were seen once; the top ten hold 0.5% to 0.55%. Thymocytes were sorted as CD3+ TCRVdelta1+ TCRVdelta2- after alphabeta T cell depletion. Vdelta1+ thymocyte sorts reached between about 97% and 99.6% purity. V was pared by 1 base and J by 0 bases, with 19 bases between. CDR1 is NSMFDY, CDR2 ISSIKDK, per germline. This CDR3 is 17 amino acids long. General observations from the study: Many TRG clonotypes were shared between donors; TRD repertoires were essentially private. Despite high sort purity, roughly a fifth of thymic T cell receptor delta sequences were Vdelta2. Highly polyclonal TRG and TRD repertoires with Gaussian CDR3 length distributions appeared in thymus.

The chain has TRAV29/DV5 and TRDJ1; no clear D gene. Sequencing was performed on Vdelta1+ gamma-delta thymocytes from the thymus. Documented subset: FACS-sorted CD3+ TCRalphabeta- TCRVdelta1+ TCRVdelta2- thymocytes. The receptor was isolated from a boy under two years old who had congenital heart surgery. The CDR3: CAASSLGFRTYTDKLIF. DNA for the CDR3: TGTGCAGCAAGCTCCCTAGGGTTTAGAACGTACACCGATAAACTCATCTTT.